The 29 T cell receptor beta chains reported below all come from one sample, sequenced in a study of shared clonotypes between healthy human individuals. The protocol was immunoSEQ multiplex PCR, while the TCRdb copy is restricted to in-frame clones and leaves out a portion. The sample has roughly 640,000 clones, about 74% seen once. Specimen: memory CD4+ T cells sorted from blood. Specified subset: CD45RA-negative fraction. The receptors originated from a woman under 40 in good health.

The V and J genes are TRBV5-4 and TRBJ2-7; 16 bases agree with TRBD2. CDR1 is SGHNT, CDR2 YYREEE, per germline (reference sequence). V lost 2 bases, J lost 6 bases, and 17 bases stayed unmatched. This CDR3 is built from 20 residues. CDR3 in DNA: TGTGCCAGCAGCTTAGAACCGACCGGGACTAGCGGGAGGGTTTTTTCCGAGCAGTACTTC. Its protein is CASSLEPTGTSGRVFSEQYF.

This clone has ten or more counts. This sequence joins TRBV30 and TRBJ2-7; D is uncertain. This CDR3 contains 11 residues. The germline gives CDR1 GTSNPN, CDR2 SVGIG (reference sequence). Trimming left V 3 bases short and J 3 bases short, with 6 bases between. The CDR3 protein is CAWRYHYEQYF. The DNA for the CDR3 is TGTGCCTGGAGATACCACTACGAGCAGTACTTC.

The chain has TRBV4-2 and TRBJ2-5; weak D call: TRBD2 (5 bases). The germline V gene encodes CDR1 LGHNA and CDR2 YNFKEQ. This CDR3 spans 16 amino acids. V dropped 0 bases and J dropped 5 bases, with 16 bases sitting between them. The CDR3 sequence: CASSQDLGRGGETQYF. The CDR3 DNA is TGTGCCAGCAGCCAAGATCTTGGGAGAGGCGGGGAGACCCAGTACTTC.

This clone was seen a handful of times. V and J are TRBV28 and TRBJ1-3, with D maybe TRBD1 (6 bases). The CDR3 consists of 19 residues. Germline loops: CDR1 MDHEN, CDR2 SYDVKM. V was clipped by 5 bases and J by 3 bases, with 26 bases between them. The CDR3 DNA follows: TGTGCCAGCAGTCCATGCGACCCCTTGGGGGGCCAGTGTGGAAACACCATATATTTT. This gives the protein CASSPCDPLGGQCGNTIYF.

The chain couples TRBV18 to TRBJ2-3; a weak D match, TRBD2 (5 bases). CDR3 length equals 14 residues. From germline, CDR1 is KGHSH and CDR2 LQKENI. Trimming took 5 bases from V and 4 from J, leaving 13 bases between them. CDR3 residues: CASSAGVPSDTQYF. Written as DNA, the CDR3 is TGTGCCAGCTCAGCGGGCGTCCCATCAGATACGCAGTATTTT.

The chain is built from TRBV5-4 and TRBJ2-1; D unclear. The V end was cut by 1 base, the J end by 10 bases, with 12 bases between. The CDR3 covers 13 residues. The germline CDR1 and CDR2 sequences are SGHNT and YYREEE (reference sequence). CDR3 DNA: TGTGCCAGCAGCTTGTTGACCTCGCGGGAGCAGTTCTTC. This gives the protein CASSLLTSREQFF.

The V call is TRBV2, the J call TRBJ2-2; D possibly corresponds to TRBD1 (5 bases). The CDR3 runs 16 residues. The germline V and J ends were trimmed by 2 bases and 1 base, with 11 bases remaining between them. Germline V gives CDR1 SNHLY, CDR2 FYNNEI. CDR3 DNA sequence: TGTGCCAGCAGTGAAAGGGGCCCGATGAACACCGGGGAGCTGTTTTTT. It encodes CASSERGPMNTGELFF. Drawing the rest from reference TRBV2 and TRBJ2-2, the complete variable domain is EPEVTQTPSHQVTQMGQEVILRCVPISNHLYFYWYRQILGQKVEFLVSFYNNEISEKSEIFDDQFSVERPDGSNFTLKIRSTKLEDSAMYFCASSERGPMNTGELFFGEGSRLTVL.

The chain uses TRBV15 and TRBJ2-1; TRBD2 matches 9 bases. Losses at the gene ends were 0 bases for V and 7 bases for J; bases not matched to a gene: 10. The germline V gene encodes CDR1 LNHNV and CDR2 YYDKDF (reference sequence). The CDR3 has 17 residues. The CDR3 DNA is TGTGCCACCAGCAGAGATCAGGTAGCGGGAGCGATGAATGAGCAGTTCTTC. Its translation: CATSRDQVAGAMNEQFF. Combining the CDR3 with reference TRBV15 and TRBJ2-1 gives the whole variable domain DAMVIQNPRYQVTQFGKPVTLSCSQTLNHNVMYWYQQKSSQAPKLLFHYYDKDFNNEADTPDNFQSRRPNTSFCFLDIRSPGLGDTAMYLCATSRDQVAGAMNEQFFGPGTRLTVL.

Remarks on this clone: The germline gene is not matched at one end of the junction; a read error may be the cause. The CDR3 DNA follows: TGTGCCAGCAGCTCGGGTGGACCTGAGGCTTTCTTT. This codes for CASSSGGPEAFF. J is TRBJ1-1 and V is TRBV5-4; D is undetermined. Per germline, CDR1 SGHNT and CDR2 YYREEE (reference sequence). This CDR3 region has 12 residues.

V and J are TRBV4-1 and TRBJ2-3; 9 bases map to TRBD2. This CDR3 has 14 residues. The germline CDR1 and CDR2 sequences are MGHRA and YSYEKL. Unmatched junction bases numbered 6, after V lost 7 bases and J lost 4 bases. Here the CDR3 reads CASKRAGGADTQYF. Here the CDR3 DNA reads TGCGCCAGCAAGAGAGCGGGAGGTGCAGATACGCAGTATTTT.

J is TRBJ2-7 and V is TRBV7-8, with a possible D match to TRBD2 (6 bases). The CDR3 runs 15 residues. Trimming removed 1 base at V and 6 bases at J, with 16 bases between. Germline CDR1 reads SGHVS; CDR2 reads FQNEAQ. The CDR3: CASSLVDGRLGEQYF. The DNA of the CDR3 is TGTGCCAGCAGCTTAGTGGACGGGAGACTGGGCGAGCAGTACTTC.

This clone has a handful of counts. The CDR3 reads CATSGRPDTQYF. The CDR3 nucleotides read TGTGCCACTTCTGGGAGGCCAGATACGCAGTATTTT. This rearrangement joins TRBV2 to TRBJ2-3; weak D call: TRBD2 (6 bases). V was pared by 10 bases and J by 4 bases, with 12 bases between. CDR3 length equals 12 residues. The germline V gene has CDR1 SNHLY and CDR2 FYNNEI.

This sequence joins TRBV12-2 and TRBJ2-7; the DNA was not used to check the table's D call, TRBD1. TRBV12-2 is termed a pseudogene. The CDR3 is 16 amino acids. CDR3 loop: CASRPARVQLRGEQYF. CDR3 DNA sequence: TGTGCAAGTCGCCCGGCCAGGGTGCAACTTCGAGGCGAGCAGTACTTC.

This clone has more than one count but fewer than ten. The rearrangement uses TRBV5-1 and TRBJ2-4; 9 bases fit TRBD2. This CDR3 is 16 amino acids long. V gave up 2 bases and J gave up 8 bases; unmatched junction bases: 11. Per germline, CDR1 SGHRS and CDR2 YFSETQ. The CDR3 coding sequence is TGCGCCAGCAGCTTTGGCGGGAGGGCCGATCTTGACATTCAGTACTTC. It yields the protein CASSFGGRADLDIQYF.

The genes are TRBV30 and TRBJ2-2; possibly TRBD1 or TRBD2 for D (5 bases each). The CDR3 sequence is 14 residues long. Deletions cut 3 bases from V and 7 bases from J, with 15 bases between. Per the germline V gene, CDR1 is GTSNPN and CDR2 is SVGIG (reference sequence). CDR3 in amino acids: CAWSHLGTDGELFF. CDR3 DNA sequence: TGTGCCTGGAGCCACCTGGGGACGGACGGGGAGCTGTTTTTT.

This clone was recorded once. For the CDR3, the DNA is TGCGCCAGCAGTGAGTACCCCCCACAGGGGTTGGCCGAGCAGTACTTC. This gives the protein CASSEYPPQGLAEQYF. The chain uses TRBV10-1 and TRBJ2-7; TRBD1 agrees at 7 bases. The germline gives CDR1 WNHNN, CDR2 SYGVQD (reference sequence). The length of the CDR3 is 16 residues. V trimming: 1 base; J trimming: 6 bases; junction bases outside the gene matches: 12.

CDR3 sequence reads: CASSLFPVQETQYF. The CDR3, as DNA: TGTGCCAGCAGTTTATTTCCAGTGCAAGAGACCCAGTACTTC. The chain is built from TRBV28 and TRBJ2-5; D is unclear. V gave up 1 base and J gave up 2 bases, with 8 bases separating them. The CDR3 consists of 14 residues. Germline CDR1 is MDHEN and CDR2 is SYDVKM.

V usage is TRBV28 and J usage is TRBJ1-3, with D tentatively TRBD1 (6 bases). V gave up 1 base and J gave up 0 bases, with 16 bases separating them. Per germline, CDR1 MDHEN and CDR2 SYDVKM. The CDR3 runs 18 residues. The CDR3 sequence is CASSLSPPGHFSGNTIYF. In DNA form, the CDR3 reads TGTGCCAGCAGTTTATCTCCACCGGGACACTTCTCTGGAAACACCATATATTTT.

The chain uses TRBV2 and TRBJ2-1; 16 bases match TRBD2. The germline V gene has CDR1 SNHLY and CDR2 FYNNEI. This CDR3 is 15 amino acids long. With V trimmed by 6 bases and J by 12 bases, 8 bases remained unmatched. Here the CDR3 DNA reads TGTGCCAGCAGCGAAACGGGACTAGCGGGAGGGAGGCAGTTCTTC. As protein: CASSETGLAGGRQFF.

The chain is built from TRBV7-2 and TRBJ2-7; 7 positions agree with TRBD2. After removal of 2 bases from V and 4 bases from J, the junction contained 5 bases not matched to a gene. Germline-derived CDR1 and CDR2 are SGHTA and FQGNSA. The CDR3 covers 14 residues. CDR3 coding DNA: TGTGCCAGCAGCTTAAATGTGGGAGGGTACGAGCAGTACTTC. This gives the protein CASSLNVGGYEQYF.

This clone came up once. The CDR3 loop reads CASSQDLGGRVYGYTF. The CDR3 DNA reads as TGCGCCAGCAGCCAAGATCTCGGGGGGCGCGTCTATGGCTACACCTTC. The J gene is TRBJ1-2, the V gene TRBV4-1; TRBD1 is a possible D gene (6 bases). V lost 0 bases to trimming and J lost 4 bases, with 15 bases between them. There are 16 residues in the CDR3. The V gene's germline CDR1 is MGHRA and CDR2 YSYEKL.

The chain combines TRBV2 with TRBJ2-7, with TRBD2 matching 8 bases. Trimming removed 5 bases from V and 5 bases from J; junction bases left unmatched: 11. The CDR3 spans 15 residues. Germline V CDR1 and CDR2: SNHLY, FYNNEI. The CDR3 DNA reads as TGTGCCAGCAGTATTCCGGGACTAGTAACCAACGAGCAGTACTTC. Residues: CASSIPGLVTNEQYF.

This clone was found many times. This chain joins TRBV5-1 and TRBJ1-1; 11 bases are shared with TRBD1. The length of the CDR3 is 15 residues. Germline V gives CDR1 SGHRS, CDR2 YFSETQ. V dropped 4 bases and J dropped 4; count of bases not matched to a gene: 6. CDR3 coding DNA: TGCGCCAGCAGCCCACGGACAGGGGGCGGCACTGAAGCTTTCTTT. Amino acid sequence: CASSPRTGGGTEAFF.

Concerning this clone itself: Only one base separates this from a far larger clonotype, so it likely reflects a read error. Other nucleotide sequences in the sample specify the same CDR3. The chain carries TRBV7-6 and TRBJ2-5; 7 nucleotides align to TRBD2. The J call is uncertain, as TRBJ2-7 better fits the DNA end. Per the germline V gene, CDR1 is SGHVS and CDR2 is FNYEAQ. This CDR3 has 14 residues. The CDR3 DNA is TGTGCCAGCAGCTTGCAGCGGGACTCCTACGAGCAGTACTTC. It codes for CASSLQRDSYEQYF.

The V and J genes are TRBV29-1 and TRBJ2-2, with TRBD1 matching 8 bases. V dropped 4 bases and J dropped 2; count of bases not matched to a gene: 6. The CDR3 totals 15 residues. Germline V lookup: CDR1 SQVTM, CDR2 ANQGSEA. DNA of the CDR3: TGCAGCGTTGTACCGGGACAGGCCAACACCGGGGAGCTGTTTTTT. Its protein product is CSVVPGQANTGELFF.

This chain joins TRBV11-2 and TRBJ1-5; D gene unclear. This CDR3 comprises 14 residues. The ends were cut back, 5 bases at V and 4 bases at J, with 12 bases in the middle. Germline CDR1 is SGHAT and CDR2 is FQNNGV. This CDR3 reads CASSDASRNQPQHF. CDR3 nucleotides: TGTGCCAGCAGCGATGCGTCAAGAAATCAGCCCCAGCATTTT.

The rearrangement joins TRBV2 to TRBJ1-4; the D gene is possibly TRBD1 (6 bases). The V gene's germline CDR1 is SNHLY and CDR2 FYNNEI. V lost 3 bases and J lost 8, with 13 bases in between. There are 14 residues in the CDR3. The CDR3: CASSDGGGWEKLFF. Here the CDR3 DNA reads TGTGCCAGCAGTGACGGAGGGGGATGGGAAAAACTGTTTTTT.

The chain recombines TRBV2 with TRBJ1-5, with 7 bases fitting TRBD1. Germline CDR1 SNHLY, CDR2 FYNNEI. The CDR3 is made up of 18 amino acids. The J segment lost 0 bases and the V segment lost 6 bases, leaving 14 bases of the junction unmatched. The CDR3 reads CASRADRVRTYSNQPQHF. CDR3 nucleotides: TGTGCCAGCAGGGCAGACAGGGTCCGTACTTATAGCAATCAGCCCCAGCATTTT.

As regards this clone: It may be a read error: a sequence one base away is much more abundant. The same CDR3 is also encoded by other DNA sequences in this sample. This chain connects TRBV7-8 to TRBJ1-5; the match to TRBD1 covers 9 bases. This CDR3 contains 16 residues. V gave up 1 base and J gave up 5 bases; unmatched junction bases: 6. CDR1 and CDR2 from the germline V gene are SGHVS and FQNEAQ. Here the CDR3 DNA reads TGTGCCAGCAGCTTAGGGCGGGACAGGGCCTATCAGCCCCAGCATTTT. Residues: CASSLGRDRAYQPQHF. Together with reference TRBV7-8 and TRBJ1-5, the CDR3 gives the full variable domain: GAGVSQSPRYKVAKRGQDVALRCDPISGHVSLFWYQQALGQGPEFLTYFQNEAQLDKSGLPSDRFFAERPEGSVSTLKIQRTQQEDSAVYLCASSLGRDRAYQPQHFGDGTRLSIL.